Sequencing of this T cell receptor (beta chain) was carried out in a study of T cells in Graves' hyperthyroidism and ophthalmopathy. Study-wide results and limits: Separation of ophthalmopathy from stable hyperthyroidism was achieved by a 13 V-J model.

This clonotype was recorded many times. Antigen unknown. This CDR3 has 13 amino acids. Germline CDR1 reads MDHEN; CDR2 reads SYDVKM. After removal of 3 bases from V and 3 bases from J, the junction contained 0 bases not matched to a gene. RNA transcripts provided the source from which TCR beta CDR3 regions were amplified. The primer set for the first-round RT-PCR of the TCR CDR3 was HTBI. TCRdb analysed the multiplex PCR reads with MiXCR anew, one entry per CDR3 protein. This table holds over 450,000 distinct CDR3 sequences, about 15% found once. This TCR derives from a young woman with Graves' hyperthyroidism. The rearrangement links TRBV28 to TRBJ2-5; 8 bases line up with TRBD1. Material: blood. CDR3: CASSLTGEETQYF. CDR3 nucleotides: TGTGCCAGCAGTTTGACAGGGGAAGAGACCCAGTACTTC.